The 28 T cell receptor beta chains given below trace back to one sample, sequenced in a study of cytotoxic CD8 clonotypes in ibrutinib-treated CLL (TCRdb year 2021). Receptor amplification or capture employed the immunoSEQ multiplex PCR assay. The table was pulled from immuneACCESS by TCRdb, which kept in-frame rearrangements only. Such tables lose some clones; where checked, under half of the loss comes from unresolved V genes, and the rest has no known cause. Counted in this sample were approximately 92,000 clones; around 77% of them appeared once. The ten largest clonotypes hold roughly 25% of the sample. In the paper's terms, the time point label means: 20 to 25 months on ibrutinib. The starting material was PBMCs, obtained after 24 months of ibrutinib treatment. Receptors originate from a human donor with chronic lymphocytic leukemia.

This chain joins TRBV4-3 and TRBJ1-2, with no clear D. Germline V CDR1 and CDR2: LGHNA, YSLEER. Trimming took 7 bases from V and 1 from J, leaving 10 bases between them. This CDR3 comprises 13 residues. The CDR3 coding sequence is TGCGCCAGCACCGCAGAGCTTAACTATGGCTACACCTTC. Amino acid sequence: CASTAELNYGYTF.

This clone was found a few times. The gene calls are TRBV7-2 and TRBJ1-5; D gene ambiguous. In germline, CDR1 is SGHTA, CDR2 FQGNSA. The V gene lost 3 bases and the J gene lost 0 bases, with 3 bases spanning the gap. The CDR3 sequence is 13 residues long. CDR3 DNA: TGTGCCAGCAGCTTCGGTAGCAATCAGCCCCAGCATTTT. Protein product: CASSFGSNQPQHF.

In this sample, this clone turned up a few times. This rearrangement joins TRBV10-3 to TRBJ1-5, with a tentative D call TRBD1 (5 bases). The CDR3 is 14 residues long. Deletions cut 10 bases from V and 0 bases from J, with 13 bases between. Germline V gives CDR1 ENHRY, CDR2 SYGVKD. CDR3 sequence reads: CATHGGNSNQPQHF. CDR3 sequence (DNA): TGTGCCACCCACGGGGGAAATAGCAATCAGCCCCAGCATTTT.

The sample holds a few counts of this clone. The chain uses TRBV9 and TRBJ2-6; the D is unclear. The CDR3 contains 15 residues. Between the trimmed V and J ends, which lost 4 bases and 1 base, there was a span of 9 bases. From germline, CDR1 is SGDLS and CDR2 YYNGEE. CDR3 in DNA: TGTGCCAGCAGCCCCTCTGGGTCTGGGGCCAACGTCCTGACTTTC. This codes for CASSPSGSGANVLTF.

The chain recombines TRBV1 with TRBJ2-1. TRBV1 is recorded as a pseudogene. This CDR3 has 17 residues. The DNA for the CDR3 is TGCACCAGCAGCCAAGAAGTCAAGTGTAATTCCTACAATGAGCAGTTCTTC. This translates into CTSSQEVKCNSYNEQFF.

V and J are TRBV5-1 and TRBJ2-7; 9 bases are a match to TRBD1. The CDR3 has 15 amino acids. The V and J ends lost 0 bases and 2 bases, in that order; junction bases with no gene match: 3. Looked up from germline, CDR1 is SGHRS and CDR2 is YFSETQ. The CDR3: CASSLGRDRAYEQYF. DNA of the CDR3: TGCGCCAGCAGCTTGGGGCGGGACAGGGCCTACGAGCAGTACTTC.

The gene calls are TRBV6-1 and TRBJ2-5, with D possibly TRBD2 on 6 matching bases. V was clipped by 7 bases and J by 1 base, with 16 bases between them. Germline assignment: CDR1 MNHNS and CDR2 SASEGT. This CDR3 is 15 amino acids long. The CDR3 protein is CASTRGRDSQETQYF. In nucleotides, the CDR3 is TGTGCCAGCACCCGGGGCAGGGACTCCCAAGAGACCCAGTACTTC.

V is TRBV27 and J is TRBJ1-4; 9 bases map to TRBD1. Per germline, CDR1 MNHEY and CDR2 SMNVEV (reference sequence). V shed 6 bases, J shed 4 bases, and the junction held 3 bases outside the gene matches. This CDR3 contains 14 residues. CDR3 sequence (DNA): TGTGCCAGCAGACCGACAGGGGGTAATGAAAAACTGTTTTTT. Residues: CASRPTGGNEKLFF.

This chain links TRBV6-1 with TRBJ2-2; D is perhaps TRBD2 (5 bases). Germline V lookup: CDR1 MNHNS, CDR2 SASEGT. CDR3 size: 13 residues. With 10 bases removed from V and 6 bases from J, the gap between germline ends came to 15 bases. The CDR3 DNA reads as TGTGCCATCGGGCAGCGGAAACCCGGGGAGCTGTTTTTT. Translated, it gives CAIGQRKPGELFF.

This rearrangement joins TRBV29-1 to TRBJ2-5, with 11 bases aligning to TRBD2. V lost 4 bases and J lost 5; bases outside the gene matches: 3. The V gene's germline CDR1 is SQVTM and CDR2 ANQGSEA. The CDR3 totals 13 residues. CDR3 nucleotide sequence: TGCAGCGTTGGCACTAGCGGGAGCGAGACCCAGTACTTC. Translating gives CSVGTSGSETQYF.

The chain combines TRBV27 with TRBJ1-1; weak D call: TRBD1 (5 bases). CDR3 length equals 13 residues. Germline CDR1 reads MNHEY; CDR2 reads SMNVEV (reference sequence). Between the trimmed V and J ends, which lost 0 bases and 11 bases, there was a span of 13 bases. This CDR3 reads CASSLSEGWSAFF. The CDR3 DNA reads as TGTGCCAGCAGTTTATCGGAGGGGTGGAGTGCTTTCTTT.

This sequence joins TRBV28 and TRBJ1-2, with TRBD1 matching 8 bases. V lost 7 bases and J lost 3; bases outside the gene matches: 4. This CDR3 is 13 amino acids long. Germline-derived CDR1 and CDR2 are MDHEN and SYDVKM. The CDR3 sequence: CASTWDRYYGYTF. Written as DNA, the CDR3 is TGTGCCAGCACCTGGGACAGGTACTATGGCTACACCTTC.

The CDR3 reads CASSVAGGTSDTQYF. The CDR3 nucleotides are TGTGCCAGCAGCGTAGCGGGGGGGACCTCAGATACGCAGTATTTT. This chain connects TRBV9 to TRBJ2-3; 8 nucleotides line up with TRBD2. This CDR3 spans 15 amino acids. J lost 4 bases, V lost 0 bases, and 4 bases had no gene match. CDR1 is SGDLS and CDR2 is YYNGEE in the germline V gene. The full variable domain, rest sourced from reference TRBV9 and TRBJ2-3, is DSGVTQTPKHLITATGQRVTLRCSPRSGDLSVYWYQQSLDQGLQFLIQYYNGEERAKGNILERFSAQQFPDLHSELNLSSLELGDSALYFCASSVAGGTSDTQYFGPGTRLTVL.

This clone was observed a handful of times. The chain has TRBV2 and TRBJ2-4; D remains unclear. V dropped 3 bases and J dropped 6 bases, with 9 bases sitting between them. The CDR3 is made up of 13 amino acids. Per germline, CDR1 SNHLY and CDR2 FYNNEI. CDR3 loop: CASSDLIRNIQYF. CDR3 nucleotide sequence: TGTGCCAGCAGTGACTTGATAAGAAACATTCAGTACTTC.

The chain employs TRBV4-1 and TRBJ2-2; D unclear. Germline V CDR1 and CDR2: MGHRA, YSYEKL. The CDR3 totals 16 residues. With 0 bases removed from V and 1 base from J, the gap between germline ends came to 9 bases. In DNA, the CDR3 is TGCGCCAGCAGCCAAGAGGCTACCTTGAACACCGGGGAGCTGTTTTTT. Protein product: CASSQEATLNTGELFF.

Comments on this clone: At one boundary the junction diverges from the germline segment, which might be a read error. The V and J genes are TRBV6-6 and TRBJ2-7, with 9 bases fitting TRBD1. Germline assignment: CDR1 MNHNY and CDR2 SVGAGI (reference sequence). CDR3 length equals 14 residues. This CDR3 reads CASSSGQGSNEQYF. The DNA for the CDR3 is TGTGCCAGCAGTTCGGGACAGGGCTCCAACGAGCAGTACTTC.

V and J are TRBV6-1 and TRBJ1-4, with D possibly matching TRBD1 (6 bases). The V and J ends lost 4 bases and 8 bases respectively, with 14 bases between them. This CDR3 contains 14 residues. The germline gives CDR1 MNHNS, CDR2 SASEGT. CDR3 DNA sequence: TGTGCCAGCAGTGCAGGGACATGGGGGGAAAAACTGTTTTTT. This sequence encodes CASSAGTWGEKLFF.

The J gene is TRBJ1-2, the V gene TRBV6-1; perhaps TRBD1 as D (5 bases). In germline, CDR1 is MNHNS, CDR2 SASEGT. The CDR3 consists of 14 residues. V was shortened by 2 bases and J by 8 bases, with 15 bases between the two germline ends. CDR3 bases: TGTGCCAGCAGTGAAAGGGGCGACAGAGACGGCTACACCTTC. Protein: CASSERGDRDGYTF.

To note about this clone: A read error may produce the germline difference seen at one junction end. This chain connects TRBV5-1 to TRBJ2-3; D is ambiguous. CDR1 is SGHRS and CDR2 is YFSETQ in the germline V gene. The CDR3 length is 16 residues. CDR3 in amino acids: CASSLAIGYPADTQYF. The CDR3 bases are TGCGCCAGCAGTTTGGCGATCGGTTACCCGGCAGATACGCAGTATTTT.

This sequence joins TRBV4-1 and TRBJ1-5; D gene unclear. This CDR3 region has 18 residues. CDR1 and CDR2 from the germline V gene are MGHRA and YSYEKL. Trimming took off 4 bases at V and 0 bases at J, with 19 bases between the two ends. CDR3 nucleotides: TGCGCCAGCAGCCCGCGCGAGAGCCAGGCGTATAGCAATCAGCCCCAGCATTTT. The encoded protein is CASSPRESQAYSNQPQHF.

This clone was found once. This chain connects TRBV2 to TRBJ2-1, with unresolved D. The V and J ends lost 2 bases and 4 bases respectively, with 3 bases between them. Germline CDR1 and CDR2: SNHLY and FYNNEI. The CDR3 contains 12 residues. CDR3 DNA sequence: TGTGCCAGCAGTGAACAGTACAATGAGCAGTTCTTC. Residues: CASSEQYNEQFF.

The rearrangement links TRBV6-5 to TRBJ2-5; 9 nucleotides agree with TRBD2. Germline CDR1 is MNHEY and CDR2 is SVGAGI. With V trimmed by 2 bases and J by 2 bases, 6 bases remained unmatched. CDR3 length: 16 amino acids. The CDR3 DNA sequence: TGTGCCAGCAGTTACGGTCTAGCGGGATTACAAGAGACCCAGTACTTC. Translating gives CASSYGLAGLQETQYF.

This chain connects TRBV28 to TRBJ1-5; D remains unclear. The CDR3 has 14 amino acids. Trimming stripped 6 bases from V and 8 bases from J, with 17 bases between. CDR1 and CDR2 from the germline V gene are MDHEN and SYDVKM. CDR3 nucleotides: TGTGCCAGCAGGTCGGGTAAAGGCTTGGAGCCCCAGCATTTT. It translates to CASRSGKGLEPQHF.

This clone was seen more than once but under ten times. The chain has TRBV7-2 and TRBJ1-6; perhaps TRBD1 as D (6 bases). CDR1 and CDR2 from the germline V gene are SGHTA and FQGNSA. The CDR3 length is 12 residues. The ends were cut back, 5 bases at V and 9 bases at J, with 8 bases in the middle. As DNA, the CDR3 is TGTGCCAGCAGCAGGGACACTTCACCCCTCCACTTT. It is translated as CASSRDTSPLHF.

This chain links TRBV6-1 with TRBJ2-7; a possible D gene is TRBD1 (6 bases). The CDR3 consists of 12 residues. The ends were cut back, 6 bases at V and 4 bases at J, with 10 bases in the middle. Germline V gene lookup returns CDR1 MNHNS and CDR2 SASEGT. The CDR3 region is CASRLTGYEQYF. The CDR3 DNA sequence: TGTGCCAGCAGGCTGACAGGATACGAGCAGTACTTC.

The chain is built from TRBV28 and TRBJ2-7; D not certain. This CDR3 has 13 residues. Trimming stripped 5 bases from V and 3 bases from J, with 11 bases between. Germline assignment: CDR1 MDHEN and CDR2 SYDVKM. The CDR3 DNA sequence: TGTGCCAGCAGTGGTTTACAGAACTACGAGCAGTACTTC. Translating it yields CASSGLQNYEQYF.

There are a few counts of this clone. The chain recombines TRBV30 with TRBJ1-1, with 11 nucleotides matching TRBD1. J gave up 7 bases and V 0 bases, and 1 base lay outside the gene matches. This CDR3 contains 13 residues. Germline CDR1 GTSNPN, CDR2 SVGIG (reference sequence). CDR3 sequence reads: CAWSVGQGVEAFF. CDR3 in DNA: TGTGCCTGGAGTGTGGGACAGGGGGTTGAAGCTTTCTTT.

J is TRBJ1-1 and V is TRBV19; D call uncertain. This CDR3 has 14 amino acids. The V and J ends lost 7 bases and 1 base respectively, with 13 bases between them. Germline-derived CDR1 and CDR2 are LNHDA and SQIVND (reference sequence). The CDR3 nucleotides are TGTGCCAGTACTCGGCGGCAGCCGAACACTGAAGCTTTCTTT. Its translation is CASTRRQPNTEAFF.